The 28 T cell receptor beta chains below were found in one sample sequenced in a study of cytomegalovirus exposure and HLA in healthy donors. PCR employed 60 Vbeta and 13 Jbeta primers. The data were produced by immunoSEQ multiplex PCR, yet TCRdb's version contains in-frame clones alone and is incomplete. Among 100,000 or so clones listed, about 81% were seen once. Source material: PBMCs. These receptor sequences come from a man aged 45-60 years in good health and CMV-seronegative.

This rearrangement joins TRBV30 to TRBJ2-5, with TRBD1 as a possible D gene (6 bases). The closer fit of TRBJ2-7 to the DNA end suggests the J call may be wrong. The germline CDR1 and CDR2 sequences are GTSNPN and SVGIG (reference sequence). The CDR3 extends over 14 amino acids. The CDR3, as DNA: TGTGCCTGGAAGACAAACCGGGACAACTACGAGCAGTACTTC. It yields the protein CAWKTNRDNYEQYF.

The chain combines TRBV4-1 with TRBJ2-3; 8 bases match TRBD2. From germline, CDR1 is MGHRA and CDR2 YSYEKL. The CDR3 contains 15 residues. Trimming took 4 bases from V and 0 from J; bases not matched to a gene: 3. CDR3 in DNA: TGCGCCAGCAGCCGCCTAGCGGGTAGCACAGATACGCAGTATTTT. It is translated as CASSRLAGSTDTQYF.

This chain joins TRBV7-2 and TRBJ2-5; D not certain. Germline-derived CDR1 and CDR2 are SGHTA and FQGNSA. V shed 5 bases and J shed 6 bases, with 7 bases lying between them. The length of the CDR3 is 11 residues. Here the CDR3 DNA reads TGTGCCAGCAGCGAAGCGAAGACCCAGTACTTC. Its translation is CASSEAKTQYF.

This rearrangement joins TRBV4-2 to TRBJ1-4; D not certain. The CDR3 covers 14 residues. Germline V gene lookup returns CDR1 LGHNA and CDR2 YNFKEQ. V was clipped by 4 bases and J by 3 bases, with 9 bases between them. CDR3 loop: CASSRDTSNEKLFF. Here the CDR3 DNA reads TGTGCCAGCAGCCGTGACACCTCTAATGAAAAACTGTTTTTT.

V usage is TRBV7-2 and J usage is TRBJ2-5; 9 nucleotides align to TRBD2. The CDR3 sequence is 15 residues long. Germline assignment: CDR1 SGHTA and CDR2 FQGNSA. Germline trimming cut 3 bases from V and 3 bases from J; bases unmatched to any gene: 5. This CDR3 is CASSFSGSREETQYF. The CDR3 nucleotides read TGTGCCAGCAGCTTTAGCGGGAGTAGGGAAGAGACCCAGTACTTC.

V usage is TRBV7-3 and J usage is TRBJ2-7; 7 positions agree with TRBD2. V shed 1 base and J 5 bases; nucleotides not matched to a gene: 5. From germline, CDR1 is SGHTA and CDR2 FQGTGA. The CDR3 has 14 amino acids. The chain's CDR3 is CASSLNGGSNEQYF. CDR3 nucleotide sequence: TGTGCCAGCAGCTTAAACGGGGGGTCTAACGAGCAGTACTTC.

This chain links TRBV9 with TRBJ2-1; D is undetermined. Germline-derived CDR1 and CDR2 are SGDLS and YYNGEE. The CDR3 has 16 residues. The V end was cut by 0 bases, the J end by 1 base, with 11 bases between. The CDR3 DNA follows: TGTGCCAGCAGCGTAGCCCCTACCCTGTCCTACAATGAGCAGTTCTTC. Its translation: CASSVAPTLSYNEQFF.

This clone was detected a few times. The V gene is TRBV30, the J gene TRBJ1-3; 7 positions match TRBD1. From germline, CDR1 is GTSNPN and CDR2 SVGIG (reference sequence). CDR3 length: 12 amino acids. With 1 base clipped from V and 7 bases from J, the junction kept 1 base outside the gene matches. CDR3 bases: TGTGCCTGGAGTGGAGGGGGCAACACCATATATTTT. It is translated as CAWSGGGNTIYF.

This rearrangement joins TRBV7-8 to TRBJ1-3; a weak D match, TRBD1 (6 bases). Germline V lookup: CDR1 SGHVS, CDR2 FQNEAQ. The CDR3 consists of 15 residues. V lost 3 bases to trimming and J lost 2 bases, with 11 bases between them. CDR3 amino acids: CASSLTGLAGNTIYF. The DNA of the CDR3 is TGTGCCAGCAGCTTGACAGGCCTCGCTGGAAACACCATATATTTT.

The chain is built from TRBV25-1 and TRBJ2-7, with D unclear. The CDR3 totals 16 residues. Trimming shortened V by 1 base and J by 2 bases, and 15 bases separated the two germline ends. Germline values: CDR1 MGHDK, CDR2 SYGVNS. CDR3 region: CASSEFFRVFPYEQYF. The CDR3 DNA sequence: TGTGCCAGCAGTGAATTCTTTAGAGTTTTCCCCTACGAGCAGTACTTC.

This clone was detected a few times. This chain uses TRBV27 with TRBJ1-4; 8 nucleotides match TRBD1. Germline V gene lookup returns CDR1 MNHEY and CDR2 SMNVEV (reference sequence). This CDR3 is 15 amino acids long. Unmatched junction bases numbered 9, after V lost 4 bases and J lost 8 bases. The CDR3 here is CASSSIRGRWEKLFF. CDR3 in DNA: TGTGCCAGCAGTTCAATCAGGGGGCGCTGGGAAAAACTGTTTTTT.

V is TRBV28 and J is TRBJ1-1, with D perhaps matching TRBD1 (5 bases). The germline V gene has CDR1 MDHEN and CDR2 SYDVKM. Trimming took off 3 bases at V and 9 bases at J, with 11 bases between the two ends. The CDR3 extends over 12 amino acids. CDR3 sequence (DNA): TGTGCCAGCAGTTTCAGGGAACTACAAGCTTTCTTT. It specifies CASSFRELQAFF.

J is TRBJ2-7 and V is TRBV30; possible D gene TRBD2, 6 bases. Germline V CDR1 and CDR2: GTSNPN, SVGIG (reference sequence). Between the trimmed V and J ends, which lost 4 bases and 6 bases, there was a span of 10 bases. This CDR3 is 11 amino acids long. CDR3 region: CAWTLGGEQYF. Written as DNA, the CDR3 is TGTGCCTGGACCCTCGGGGGCGAGCAGTACTTC.

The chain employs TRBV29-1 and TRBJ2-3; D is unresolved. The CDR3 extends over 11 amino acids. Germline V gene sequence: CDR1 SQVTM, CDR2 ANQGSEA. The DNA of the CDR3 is TGCACCTCAGGCATGGCAGATACGCAGTATTTT. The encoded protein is CTSGMADTQYF.

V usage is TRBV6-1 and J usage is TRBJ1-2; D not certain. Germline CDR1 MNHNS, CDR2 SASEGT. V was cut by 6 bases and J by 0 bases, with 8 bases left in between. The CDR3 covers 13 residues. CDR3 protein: CASRASPNYGYTF. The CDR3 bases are TGTGCCAGCAGGGCCTCACCTAACTATGGCTACACCTTC.

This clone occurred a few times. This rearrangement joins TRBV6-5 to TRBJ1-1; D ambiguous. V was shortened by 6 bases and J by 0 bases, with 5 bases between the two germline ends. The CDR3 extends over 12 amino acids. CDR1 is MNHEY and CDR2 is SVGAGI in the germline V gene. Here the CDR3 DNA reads TGTGCCAGCAGCCGTATGAACACTGAAGCTTTCTTT. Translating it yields CASSRMNTEAFF.

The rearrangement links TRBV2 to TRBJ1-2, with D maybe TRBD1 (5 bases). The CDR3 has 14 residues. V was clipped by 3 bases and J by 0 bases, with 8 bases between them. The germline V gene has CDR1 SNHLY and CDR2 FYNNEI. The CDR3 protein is CASSEAGTNYGYTF. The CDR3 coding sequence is TGTGCCAGCAGTGAGGCAGGGACTAACTATGGCTACACCTTC.

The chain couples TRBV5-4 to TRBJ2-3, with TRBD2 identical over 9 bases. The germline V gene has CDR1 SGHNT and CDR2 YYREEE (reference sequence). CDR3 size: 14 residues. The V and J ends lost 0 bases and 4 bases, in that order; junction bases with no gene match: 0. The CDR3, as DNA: TGTGCCAGCAGCTTGGCTAGCGGGGCAGATACGCAGTATTTT. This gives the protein CASSLASGADTQYF.

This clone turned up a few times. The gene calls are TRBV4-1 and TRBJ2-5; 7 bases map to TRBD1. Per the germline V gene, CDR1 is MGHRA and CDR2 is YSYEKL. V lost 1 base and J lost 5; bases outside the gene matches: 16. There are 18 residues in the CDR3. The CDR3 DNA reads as TGCGCCAGCAGCCAAGCCCTAGCAGGGGGTGCGGTAGGGGAGACCCAGTACTTC. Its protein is CASSQALAGGAVGETQYF.

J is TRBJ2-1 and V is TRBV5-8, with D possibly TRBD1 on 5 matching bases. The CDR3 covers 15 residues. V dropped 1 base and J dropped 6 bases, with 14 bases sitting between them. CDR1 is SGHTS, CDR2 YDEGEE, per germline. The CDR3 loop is CASSLNLDSANEQFF. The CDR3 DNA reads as TGTGCCAGCAGCTTGAACCTCGACAGCGCCAATGAGCAGTTCTTC.

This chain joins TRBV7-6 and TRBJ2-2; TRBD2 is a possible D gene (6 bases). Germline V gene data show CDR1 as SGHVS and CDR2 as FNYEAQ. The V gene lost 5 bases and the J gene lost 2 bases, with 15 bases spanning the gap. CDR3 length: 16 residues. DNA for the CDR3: TGTGCCAGCAGCCGAGGCGCGGGGACTAACACCGGGGAGCTGTTTTTT. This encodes CASSRGAGTNTGELFF.

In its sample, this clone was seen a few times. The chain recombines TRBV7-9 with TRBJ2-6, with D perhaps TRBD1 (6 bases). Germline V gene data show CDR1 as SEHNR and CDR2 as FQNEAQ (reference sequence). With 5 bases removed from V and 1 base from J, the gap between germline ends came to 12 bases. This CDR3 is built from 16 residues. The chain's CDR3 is CASSVGTGSGANVLTF. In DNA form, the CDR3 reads TGTGCCAGCAGCGTAGGAACAGGGTCTGGGGCCAACGTCCTGACTTTC.

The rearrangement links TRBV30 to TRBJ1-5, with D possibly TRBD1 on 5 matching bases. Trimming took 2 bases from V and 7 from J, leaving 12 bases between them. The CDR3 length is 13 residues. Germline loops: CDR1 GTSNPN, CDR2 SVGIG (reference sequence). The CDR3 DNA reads TGTGCCTGGAGTACGGGGGTTGGGCAGCCCCAGCATTTT. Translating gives CAWSTGVGQPQHF.

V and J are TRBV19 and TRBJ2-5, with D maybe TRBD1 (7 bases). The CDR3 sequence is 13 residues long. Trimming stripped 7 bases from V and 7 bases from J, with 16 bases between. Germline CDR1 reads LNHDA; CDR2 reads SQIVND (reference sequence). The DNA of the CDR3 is TGTGCCAGTATGGTGAACAGGGGAGGGACCCAGTACTTC. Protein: CASMVNRGGTQYF.

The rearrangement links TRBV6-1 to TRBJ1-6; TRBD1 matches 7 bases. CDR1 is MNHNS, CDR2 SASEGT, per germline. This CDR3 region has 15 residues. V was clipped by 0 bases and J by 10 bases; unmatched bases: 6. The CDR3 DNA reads TGTGCCAGCAGTGAAGCCCGGACAGGCCAATCACCCCTCCACTTT. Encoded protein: CASSEARTGQSPLHF.

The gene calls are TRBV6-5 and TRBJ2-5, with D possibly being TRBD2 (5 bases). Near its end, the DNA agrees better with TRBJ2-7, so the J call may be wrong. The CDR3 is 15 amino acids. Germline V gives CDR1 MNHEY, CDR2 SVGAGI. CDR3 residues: CASSKFGGPTYEQYF. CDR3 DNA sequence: TGTGCCAGCAGCAAGTTTGGCGGGCCTACCTACGAGCAGTACTTC.

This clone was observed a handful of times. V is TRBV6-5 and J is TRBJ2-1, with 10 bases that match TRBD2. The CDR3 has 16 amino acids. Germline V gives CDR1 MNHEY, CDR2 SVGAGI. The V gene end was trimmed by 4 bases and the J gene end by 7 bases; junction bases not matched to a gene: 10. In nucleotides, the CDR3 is TGTGCCAGCAGTTCCACCTCTAGCGGGAGAAGGAATGAGCAGTTCTTC. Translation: CASSSTSSGRRNEQFF.

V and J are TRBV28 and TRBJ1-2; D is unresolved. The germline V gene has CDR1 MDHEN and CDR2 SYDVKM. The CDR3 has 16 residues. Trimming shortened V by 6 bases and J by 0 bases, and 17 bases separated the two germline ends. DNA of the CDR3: TGTGCCAGCAGGACCGGCGGGCAGAGCACTAACTATGGCTACACCTTC. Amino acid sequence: CASRTGGQSTNYGYTF.